Listed here are 13 T cell receptor beta chains from one sample, sequenced in a study of blood T cell repertoires in COVID-19. Sequencing used immunoSEQ multiplex PCR; TCRdb keeps in-frame clones, though not all of them. The profile covers 250,000 to 300,000 clones, with 75% to 90% appearing a single time and about 11% taken by the ten largest. Sequencing input: peripheral blood. Receptor source: a woman aged 65 to 85 with acute or convalescent COVID-19.

The chain joins TRBV18 to TRBJ1-1, with a weak D call TRBD1 (6 bases). V shed 4 bases and J shed 3 bases, with 12 bases lying between them. The CDR3 length is 14 residues. Germline V gene data show CDR1 as KGHSH and CDR2 as LQKENI. CDR3 amino acids: CASSRDGGHTEAFF. CDR3 nucleotide sequence: TGTGCCAGCTCACGTGACGGGGGGCACACTGAAGCTTTCTTT.

V usage is TRBV6-5 and J usage is TRBJ2-1, with D perhaps matching TRBD1 (5 bases). The CDR3 has 15 amino acids. Germline V gives CDR1 MNHEY, CDR2 SVGAGI. Trimming pared 7 bases from V and 0 bases from J, leaving 13 bases between. The CDR3 nucleotides read TGTGCCAGCATTAGAGAACAGGACTCCTACAATGAGCAGTTCTTC. Its protein is CASIREQDSYNEQFF.

Comment on this clone: The sample has other DNA sequences that encode this CDR3 too. This chain uses TRBV5-1 with TRBJ2-3, with D maybe TRBD2 (5 bases). The CDR3 consists of 14 residues. V lost 3 bases to trimming and J lost 4 bases, with 12 bases between them. The V gene's germline CDR1 is SGHRS and CDR2 YFSETQ. The CDR3 nucleotides read TGCGCCAGCAGCTCAGGACTGTCCCCAGATACGCAGTATTTT. Its translation is CASSSGLSPDTQYF.

This rearrangement joins TRBV15 to TRBJ2-1; perhaps TRBD2 as D (6 bases). V shed 8 bases and J shed 3 bases, with 17 bases lying between them. Looked up from germline, CDR1 is LNHNV and CDR2 is YYDKDF (reference sequence). The CDR3 contains 15 residues. The CDR3 bases are TGTGCCACCGGTTGGGGCGGGGTTGGCTACAATGAGCAGTTCTTC. This encodes CATGWGGVGYNEQFF.

The J gene is TRBJ1-1, the V gene TRBV28; possibly TRBD1 for D (5 bases). This CDR3 is built from 16 residues. Trimming took off 3 bases at V and 1 base at J, with 15 bases between the two ends. CDR1 MDHEN and CDR2 SYDVKM come from the germline V gene. CDR3 loop: CASSLVGSTGNTEAFF. CDR3 in DNA: TGTGCCAGCAGTTTGGTTGGGTCCACAGGGAACACTGAAGCTTTCTTT.

The chain couples TRBV19 to TRBJ2-4; D gene ambiguous. This CDR3 is 16 amino acids long. V lost 8 bases, J lost 0 bases, and 17 bases lay in between. Germline loops: CDR1 LNHDA, CDR2 SQIVND (reference sequence). CDR3: CASSTPRALAKNIQYF. In nucleotides, the CDR3 is TGTGCCAGTTCTACCCCACGAGCCTTAGCCAAAAACATTCAGTACTTC.

The chain couples TRBV7-8 to TRBJ2-5; 8 nucleotides match TRBD2. The V segment lost 5 bases and the J segment 1 base; nucleotides outside the gene matches: 6. The CDR3 has 15 amino acids. The germline V gene encodes CDR1 SGHVS and CDR2 FQNEAQ. CDR3 DNA: TGTGCCAGCAGCACCGGGGCGGGGGGCCAAGAGACCCAGTACTTC. Protein sequence: CASSTGAGGQETQYF.

The chain has TRBV19 and TRBJ1-6, with unresolved D. Germline-derived CDR1 and CDR2 are LNHDA and SQIVND (reference sequence). The CDR3 runs 17 residues. Trimming cost V 2 bases and J 7 bases, with 18 bases left between them. This chain's CDR3 is CASSITYGLGRNSPLHF. In DNA, the CDR3 is TGTGCCAGTAGTATAACCTACGGGTTAGGGAGGAATTCACCCCTCCACTTT. The full variable domain, completed using reference TRBV19 and TRBJ1-6, is DGGITQSPKYLFRKEGQNVTLSCEQNLNHDAMYWYRQDPGQGLRLIYYSQIVNDFQKGDIAEGYSVSREKKESFPLTVTSAQKNPTAFYLCASSITYGLGRNSPLHFGNGTRLTVT.

The chain uses TRBV2 and TRBJ1-2, with D possibly TRBD1 on 6 matching bases. Germline CDR1 and CDR2: SNHLY and FYNNEI. This CDR3 region has 11 residues. V lost 6 bases and J 7 bases, leaving 9 bases between the germline ends. CDR3 sequence reads: CASSNRAGYTF. CDR3 in DNA: TGTGCCAGCAGCAACAGGGCTGGCTACACCTTC.

V usage is TRBV12-3 or TRBV12-4 and J usage is TRBJ2-7; a possible D gene is TRBD1 (6 bases). The CDR3 runs 13 residues. Trimming left V 4 bases short and J 2 bases short, with 9 bases between. CDR3 region: CASSSRGPYEQYF. For the CDR3, the DNA is TGTGCCAGCAGTTCCAGGGGCCCCTACGAGCAGTACTTC.

This chain links TRBV6-6 with TRBJ2-3, with a possible D match to TRBD2 (5 bases). The length of the CDR3 is 11 residues. Germline CDR1 reads MNHNY; CDR2 reads SVGAGI (reference sequence). V was trimmed by 8 bases and J by 6 bases, leaving 9 bases between them. CDR3 in amino acids: CASSRGDTQYF. CDR3 bases: TGTGCCAGCTCCCGAGGGGATACGCAGTATTTT.

The chain combines TRBV20-1 with TRBJ2-7, with 10 bases identical to TRBD1. After removal of 3 bases from V and 1 base from J, the junction contained 6 bases not matched to a gene. This CDR3 contains 15 residues. Per the germline V gene, CDR1 is DFQATT and CDR2 is SNEGSKA (reference sequence). Written as DNA, the CDR3 is TGCAGTGCTAGTTACGGGACAGGGGCTTCCTACGAGCAGTACTTC. This codes for CSASYGTGASYEQYF.

The chain joins TRBV7-9 to TRBJ1-4; the D gene is possibly TRBD1 (5 bases). The V end was cut by 2 bases, the J end by 6 bases, with 16 bases between. CDR3 size: 16 residues. Germline V gives CDR1 SEHNR, CDR2 FQNEAQ (reference sequence). This chain's CDR3 is CASSLRGAGDYEKLFF. CDR3 bases: TGTGCCAGCAGCTTACGCGGGGCAGGCGACTATGAAAAACTGTTTTTT.